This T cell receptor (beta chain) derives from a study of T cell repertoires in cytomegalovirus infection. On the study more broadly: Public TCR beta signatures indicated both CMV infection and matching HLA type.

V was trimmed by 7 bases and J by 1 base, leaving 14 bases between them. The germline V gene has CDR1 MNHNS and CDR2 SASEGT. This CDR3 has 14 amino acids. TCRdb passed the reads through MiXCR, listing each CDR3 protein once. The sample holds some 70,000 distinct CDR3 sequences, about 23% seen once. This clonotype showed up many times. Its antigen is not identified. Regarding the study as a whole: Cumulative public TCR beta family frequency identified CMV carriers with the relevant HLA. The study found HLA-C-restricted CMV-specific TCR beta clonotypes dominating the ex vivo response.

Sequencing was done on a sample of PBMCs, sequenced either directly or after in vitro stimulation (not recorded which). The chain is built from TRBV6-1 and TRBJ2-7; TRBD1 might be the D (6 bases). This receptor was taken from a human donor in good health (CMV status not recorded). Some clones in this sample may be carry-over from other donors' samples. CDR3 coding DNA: TGTGCCAGCACGGTAAACAGGGCGTCCTACGAGCAGTACTTC. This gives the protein CASTVNRASYEQYF.